Presented here are 30 T cell receptor beta chains from one specimen sequenced in a study of identical twins. TCRdb analysed the 5' RACE reads with MiXCR anew, one entry per CDR3 protein. The top ten hold 0.8% to 1% of the sample, which has about 720,000 distinct CDR3 sequences, around 8.3% seen once. These same records also appear under a second study, on yellow fever vaccine responses in identical twins.

The specimen sequenced was PBMCs. Receptors were obtained from a woman under 30 in good health.

This chain uses TRBV5-1 with TRBJ1-1, with D possibly being TRBD1 (5 bases). CDR3 size: 16 residues. Trimming stripped 4 bases from V and 5 bases from J, with 21 bases between. Looked up from germline, CDR1 is SGHRS and CDR2 is YFSETQ. The CDR3 DNA sequence: TGCGCCAGCAGCCCTGGCCACATGGGGGGGAGAACTGAAGCTTTCTTT. Encoded protein: CASSPGHMGGRTEAFF. Supplemented by reference TRBV5-1 and TRBJ1-1, the full variable domain reads KAGVTQTPRYLIKTRGQQVTLSCSPISGHRSVSWYQQTPGQGLQFLFEYFSETQRNKGNFPGRFSGRQFSNSRSEMNVSTLELGDSALYLCASSPGHMGGRTEAFFGQGTRLTVV.

This clonotype has more than one count but fewer than ten. The gene calls are TRBV28 and TRBJ2-5; 8 nucleotides align to TRBD1. The CDR3 runs to 15 residues. Germline CDR1 reads MDHEN; CDR2 reads SYDVKM. With 3 bases clipped from V and 2 bases from J, the junction kept 5 bases outside the gene matches. DNA for the CDR3: TGTGCCAGCAGTTTGGACAGGGTGGTACAAGAGACCCAGTACTTC. This translates into CASSLDRVVQETQYF.

The chain is built from TRBV6-1 and TRBJ2-4; 8 nucleotides align to TRBD2. Trimming took 6 bases from V and 0 from J; bases not matched to a gene: 16. Per the germline V gene, CDR1 is MNHNS and CDR2 is SASEGT. The CDR3 is 19 residues long. Here the CDR3 DNA reads TGTGCCAGCAGCGATCTTAGCGGGACGGGAAAGCTAGCCAAAAACATTCAGTACTTC. It encodes CASSDLSGTGKLAKNIQYF.

CDR3 in amino acids: CASSEWGSSEQYF. CDR3 bases: TGTGCCAGCAGTGAATGGGGGTCGAGCGAGCAGTACTTC. The genes are TRBV27 and TRBJ2-7; perhaps D is TRBD1 or TRBD2 (5 bases each). The CDR3 is 13 residues long. Germline V gene lookup returns CDR1 MNHEY and CDR2 SMNVEV (reference sequence). Trimming shortened V by 5 bases and J by 6 bases, and 14 bases separated the two germline ends.

This clonotype showed up many times. The chain employs TRBV7-9 and TRBJ1-2; possibly TRBD1 for D (6 bases). Germline CDR1 reads SEHNR; CDR2 reads FQNEAQ (reference sequence). This CDR3 has 15 amino acids. With 5 bases removed from V and 4 bases from J, the gap between germline ends came to 17 bases. CDR3 DNA sequence: TGTGCCAGCAGCCCCCAGGGGCCCAGTCTCTATGGCTACACCTTC. Translation gives CASSPQGPSLYGYTF.

This rearrangement joins TRBV20-1 to TRBJ2-5; TRBD1 is a possible D gene (6 bases). Germline V CDR1 and CDR2: DFQATT, SNEGSKA (reference sequence). The CDR3 runs 17 residues. V lost 1 base and J 5 bases, leaving 23 bases between the germline ends. CDR3 nucleotide sequence: TGCAGTGCTAGAGGTCAGGGCAGGGGTTTTTCTGTGGAGACCCAGTACTTC. Its protein product is CSARGQGRGFSVETQYF.

This rearrangement joins TRBV4-2 to TRBJ2-3; the D gene is possibly TRBD2 (6 bases). CDR1 and CDR2 from the germline V gene are LGHNA and YNFKEQ. Trimming left V 0 bases short and J 0 bases short, with 13 bases between. CDR3 length: 17 residues. This CDR3 is CASSQEWQRVSTDTQYF. In DNA, the CDR3 is TGTGCCAGCAGCCAAGAGTGGCAGCGGGTAAGCACAGATACGCAGTATTTT.

The CDR3 here is CASSRPIRGSGANVLTF. The CDR3 DNA is TGTGCCAGCAGCCGCCCCATTAGGGGCTCTGGGGCCAACGTCCTGACTTTC. The rearrangement links TRBV12-3 or TRBV12-4 to TRBJ2-6; a weak D match, TRBD1 (5 bases). Trimming removed 6 bases at V and 0 bases at J, with 15 bases between. The CDR3 runs 17 residues.

The chain joins TRBV4-1 to TRBJ2-1; 9 bases fit TRBD2. The CDR3 runs to 16 residues. The germline V gene encodes CDR1 MGHRA and CDR2 YSYEKL. With 4 bases clipped from V and 1 base from J, the junction kept 5 bases outside the gene matches. As DNA, the CDR3 is TGCGCCAGCAGCCGGGGCGGGGGGGCATCCTACAATGAGCAGTTCTTC. It codes for CASSRGGGASYNEQFF.

DNA of the CDR3: TGTGCCAGCAGTCTCCCAATTGACACAGATACGCAGTATTTT. Its translation: CASSLPIDTDTQYF. The rearrangement joins TRBV28 to TRBJ2-3; D uncertain. The length of the CDR3 is 14 residues. CDR1 is MDHEN, CDR2 SYDVKM, per germline. The V gene lost 5 bases and the J gene lost 2 bases, with 11 bases spanning the gap.

This clonotype was seen only a few times. The chain recombines TRBV7-2 with TRBJ2-5; D possibly uses TRBD1 or TRBD2 (5 bases each). The germline V gene has CDR1 SGHTA and CDR2 FQGNSA. The CDR3 is 13 amino acids. Trimming stripped 1 base from V and 7 bases from J, with 10 bases between. CDR3 coding DNA: TGTGCCAGCAGCTTAGTGAGTGGGGGGACCCAGTACTTC. This codes for CASSLVSGGTQYF.

This clonotype was recorded many times. The chain employs TRBV5-5 and TRBJ2-3, with D hard to call. Looked up from germline, CDR1 is SGHKS and CDR2 is YYEKEE (reference sequence). V was trimmed by 0 bases and J by 4 bases, leaving 6 bases between them. The CDR3 runs to 13 residues. The CDR3 nucleotides are TGTGCCAGCAGCTTGGGCAGTCCAGATACGCAGTATTTT. It is translated as CASSLGSPDTQYF.

Only a few counts were recorded for this clonotype. The V call is TRBV4-1, the J call TRBJ2-7; D uncertain. Germline CDR1 is MGHRA and CDR2 is YSYEKL. This CDR3 is 14 amino acids long. V lost 0 bases to trimming and J lost 6 bases, with 12 bases between them. This CDR3 is CASSQDALRSEQYF. The CDR3 region has the DNA TGCGCCAGCAGCCAAGATGCCCTTCGCAGCGAGCAGTACTTC.

This clonotype appeared a few times. The chain has TRBV20-1 and TRBJ2-5; D remains unclear. Germline loops: CDR1 DFQATT, CDR2 SNEGSKA (reference sequence). Trimming took 0 bases from V and 3 from J, leaving 14 bases between them. The CDR3 has 15 residues. CDR3 protein: CSARDWFSGEETQYF. CDR3 bases: TGCAGTGCTAGAGATTGGTTTTCTGGCGAAGAGACCCAGTACTTC.

This clonotype occurred a few times. The gene calls are TRBV12-3 or TRBV12-4 and TRBJ2-3; a possible D gene is TRBD2 (5 bases). V was clipped by 6 bases and J by 0 bases, with 13 bases between them. This CDR3 comprises 15 residues. CDR3 protein: CASRTRESSTDTQYF. In DNA, the CDR3 is TGTGCCAGCAGGACTCGGGAATCTAGCACAGATACGCAGTATTTT.

This sequence joins TRBV30 and TRBJ2-7; D call uncertain. V lost 0 bases to trimming and J lost 2 bases, with 11 bases between them. The CDR3 is 14 amino acids. CDR1 GTSNPN and CDR2 SVGIG come from the germline V gene (reference sequence). The CDR3 coding sequence is TGTGCCTGGAGTGTCGGTGGGGTGGCCTACGAGCAGTACTTC. Translation: CAWSVGGVAYEQYF.

This clonotype was counted ten times or more. This sequence joins TRBV6-2 or TRBV6-3 and TRBJ2-7, with D possibly matching TRBD2 (6 bases). Per the germline V gene, CDR1 is MNHEY and CDR2 is SVGEGT. V lost 2 bases and J lost 2, with 13 bases in between. The CDR3 contains 15 residues. This chain's CDR3 is CASSYLEGPTYEQYF. In DNA form, the CDR3 reads TGTGCCAGCAGTTACCTGGAGGGCCCAACCTACGAGCAGTACTTC.

The rearrangement uses TRBV10-3 and TRBJ2-4; D possibly corresponds to TRBD2 (5 bases). V shed 0 bases and J shed 5 bases, with 5 bases lying between them. Germline lookup yields CDR1 ENHRY and CDR2 SYGVKD. CDR3 length: 13 amino acids. CDR3: CAISESRENIQYF. The CDR3, as DNA: TGTGCCATCAGTGAGTCGAGGGAAAACATTCAGTACTTC.

This clonotype has a count of ten or more. V gene TRBV11-3 combines with J gene TRBJ2-7; D may be TRBD2 (5 bases). Trimming took 5 bases from V and 7 from J, leaving 12 bases between them. The germline V gene encodes CDR1 SGHNT and CDR2 YENEEA. The CDR3 has 12 amino acids. DNA for the CDR3: TGTGCCAGCAGCCCACGGGGTGGAGAGCAGTACTTC. Translated: CASSPRGGEQYF. The complete variable domain, with remaining parts taken from reference TRBV11-3 and TRBJ2-7, reads EAGVVQSPRYKIIEKKQPVAFWCNPISGHNTLYWYLQNLGQGPELLIRYENEEAVDDSQLPKDRFSAERLKGVDSTLKIQPAELGDSAVYLCASSPRGGEQYFGPGTRLTVT.

This clonotype has a handful of counts. A junction end diverges from the germline sequence, so it may reflect a read error. CDR3 in amino acids: CASRDSGATGELFF. The CDR3 region has the DNA TGTGCTAGCAGAGACAGCGGGGCCACCGGGGAGCTGTTTTTT. V usage is TRBV7-7 and J usage is TRBJ2-2; 7 nucleotides align to TRBD2. Per germline, CDR1 SSHAT and CDR2 FNYEAQ (reference sequence). This CDR3 spans 14 amino acids.

V usage is TRBV24-1 and J usage is TRBJ2-1, with TRBD2 matching over 8 bases. V gave up 0 bases and J gave up 3 bases; unmatched junction bases: 3. This CDR3 comprises 16 residues. Per the germline V gene, CDR1 is KGHDR and CDR2 is SFDVKD. CDR3: CATSDLSGGVYNEQFF. CDR3 sequence (DNA): TGTGCCACCAGTGATTTGAGCGGGGGTGTCTACAATGAGCAGTTCTTC.

The chain carries TRBV5-6 and TRBJ1-2; D may be TRBD1 (6 bases). Trimming removed 5 bases at V and 4 bases at J, with 15 bases between. There are 14 residues in the CDR3. CDR1 and CDR2 (germline): SGHDT, YYEEEE. The CDR3 bases are TGTGCCAGCAGTTCCCGAACAGGGACCTATGGCTACACCTTC. This gives the protein CASSSRTGTYGYTF.

The J gene is TRBJ2-5, the V gene TRBV6-1, with TRBD2 matching 7 bases. V gave up 6 bases and J gave up 5 bases; unmatched junction bases: 12. Germline V lookup: CDR1 MNHNS, CDR2 SASEGT. This CDR3 has 15 residues. The CDR3 region has the DNA TGTGCCAGCAGGCCCTCGGGGAGGGCCCAGGAGACCCAGTACTTC. It translates to CASRPSGRAQETQYF.

The CDR3 spells CAWREKVGVRSYEQYF. CDR3 DNA sequence: TGTGCCTGGAGGGAAAAGGTTGGAGTTCGCTCCTACGAGCAGTACTTC. The rearrangement joins TRBV30 to TRBJ2-7; D not certain. V lost 3 bases to trimming and J lost 0 bases, with 18 bases between them. Germline V gene sequence: CDR1 GTSNPN, CDR2 SVGIG (reference sequence). The CDR3 is 16 amino acids.

This clonotype was detected many times. V is TRBV20-1 and J is TRBJ2-7, with D tentatively TRBD2 (6 bases). The V gene lost 3 bases and the J gene lost 8 bases, with 11 bases spanning the gap. The germline V gene has CDR1 DFQATT and CDR2 SNEGSKA (reference sequence). CDR3 length: 11 residues. The CDR3 nucleotides read TGCAGTGCTAGCAAGGGAGGAAAGCAGTACTTC. This sequence encodes CSASKGGKQYF.

This chain connects TRBV6-2 or TRBV6-3 to TRBJ2-7, with a tentative D call TRBD1 (6 bases). Trimming shortened V by 2 bases and J by 3 bases, and 14 bases separated the two germline ends. This CDR3 spans 15 amino acids. Germline V lookup: CDR1 MNHEY, CDR2 SVGEGT. The CDR3: CASSYPRADSYEQYF. For the CDR3, the DNA is TGTGCCAGCAGTTACCCAAGGGCGGACAGCTACGAGCAGTACTTC.

The chain joins TRBV12-3 or TRBV12-4 to TRBJ2-1, with unresolved D. This CDR3 spans 14 amino acids. Trimming pared 3 bases from V and 10 bases from J, leaving 16 bases between. The CDR3 coding sequence is TGTGCCAGCAGTTTGGACCAAACCTGGCCGGAGCAGTTCTTC. Protein sequence: CASSLDQTWPEQFF.

Note on this clonotype: This may arise from a read error, as a much more abundant clone is one base away. The J gene is TRBJ2-3, the V gene TRBV10-3; the D gene could be TRBD1 or TRBD2 (5 bases each). Trimming stripped 4 bases from V and 2 bases from J, with 7 bases between. This CDR3 contains 13 residues. Germline-derived CDR1 and CDR2 are ENHRY and SYGVKD. CDR3 residues: CAISGDLTDTQYF. The CDR3 DNA reads as TGTGCCATCAGTGGGGACCTCACAGATACGCAGTATTTT.

This clonotype was detected a few times. The chain employs TRBV7-8 and TRBJ2-3, with D perhaps being TRBD1 or TRBD2 (8 bases each). The CDR3 sequence is 20 residues long. The V gene's germline CDR1 is SGHVS and CDR2 FQNEAQ. Trimming removed 2 bases at V and 6 bases at J, with 30 bases between. The CDR3 protein is CASSLRGQGVWAGGDDTQYF. The CDR3 DNA reads as TGTGCCAGCAGCTTAAGAGGACAGGGTGTGTGGGCGGGAGGTGACGATACGCAGTATTTT.

The chain carries TRBV4-1 and TRBJ1-3; D gene uncertain. The CDR3 sequence is 17 residues long. Per the germline V gene, CDR1 is MGHRA and CDR2 is YSYEKL. Trimming stripped 0 bases from V and 8 bases from J, with 20 bases between. CDR3 DNA sequence: TGCGCCAGCAGCCAAGATACGGGAACCCGGTTGCGCGACACCATATATTTT. Translated: CASSQDTGTRLRDTIYF.